The clone carrying this TCR beta chain was seen only once. What it binds is unknown. This specimen comes from a study of cytomegalovirus exposure and HLA in healthy donors. General study results and limits: Researchers reported in a later analysis that a missense DCLRE1C variant was tied to TCR beta V- and J-gene trimming. Among TCR beta chains, those listed as cytomegalovirus-associated numbered over 150.

CDR3 length: 16 residues. The PCR ran on 60 Vbeta and 13 Jbeta primers. Measured with immunoSEQ multiplex PCR; TCRdb has only the in-frame clones, and not every one. The table records roughly 150,000 clones, around 72% of them present only once. Specimen: PBMCs. The TCR originated in a man aged 40-49 years in good health and CMV-seronegative. This chain connects TRBV12-1 to TRBJ2-7; TRBD1 was called by the table and not checked on the DNA. TRBV12-1 is a known pseudogene. The CDR3 region is CASSPTGRDTGYEQYF. The CDR3 DNA follows: TGTGCCAGCAGCCCCACGGGCCGGGACACAGGCTACGAGCAGTACTTC.